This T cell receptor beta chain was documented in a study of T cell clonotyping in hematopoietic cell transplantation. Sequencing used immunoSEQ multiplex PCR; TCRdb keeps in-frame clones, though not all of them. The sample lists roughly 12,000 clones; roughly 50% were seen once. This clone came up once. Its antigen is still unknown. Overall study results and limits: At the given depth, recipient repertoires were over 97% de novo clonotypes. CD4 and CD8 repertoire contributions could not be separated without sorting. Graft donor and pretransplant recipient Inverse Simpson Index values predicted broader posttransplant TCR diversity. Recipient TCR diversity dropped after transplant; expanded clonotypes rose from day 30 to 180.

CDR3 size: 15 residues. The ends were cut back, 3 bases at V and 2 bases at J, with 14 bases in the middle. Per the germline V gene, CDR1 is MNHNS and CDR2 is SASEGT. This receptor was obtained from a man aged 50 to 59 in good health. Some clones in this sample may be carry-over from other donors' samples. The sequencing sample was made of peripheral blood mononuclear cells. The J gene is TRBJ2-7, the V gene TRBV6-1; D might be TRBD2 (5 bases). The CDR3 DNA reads TGTGCCAGCAGTGACACCGGCTGGCGGGCCTACGAGCAGTACTTC. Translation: CASSDTGWRAYEQYF.